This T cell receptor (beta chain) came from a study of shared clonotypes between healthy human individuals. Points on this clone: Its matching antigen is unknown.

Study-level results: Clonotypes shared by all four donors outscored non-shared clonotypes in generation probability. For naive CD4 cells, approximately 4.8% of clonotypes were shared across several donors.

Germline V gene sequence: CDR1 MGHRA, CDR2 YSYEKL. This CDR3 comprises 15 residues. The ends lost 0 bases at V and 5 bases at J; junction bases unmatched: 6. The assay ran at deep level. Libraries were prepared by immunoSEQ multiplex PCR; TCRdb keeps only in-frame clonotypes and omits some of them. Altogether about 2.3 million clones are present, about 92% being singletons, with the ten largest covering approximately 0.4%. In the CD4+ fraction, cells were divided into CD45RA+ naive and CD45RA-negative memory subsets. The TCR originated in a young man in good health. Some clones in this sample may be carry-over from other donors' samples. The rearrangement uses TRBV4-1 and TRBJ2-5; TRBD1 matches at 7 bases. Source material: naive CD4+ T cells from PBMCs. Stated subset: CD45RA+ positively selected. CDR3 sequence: CASSQDQQGWETQYF. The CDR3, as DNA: TGCGCCAGCAGCCAAGACCAACAGGGGTGGGAGACCCAGTACTTC.